This T cell receptor (beta chain) was recovered during a study of identical twins. Addition of a universal primer site occurred through template switching, and cDNA carried unique molecular identifiers. TCRdb re-called the 5' RACE reads through MiXCR, storing one row per CDR3 protein. The sample lists hundreds of thousands of distinct CDR3 sequences; about 24% were seen once. V was shortened by 5 bases and J by 7 bases, with 20 bases between the two germline ends. Germline V gene sequence: CDR1 SGHAT, CDR2 FQNNGV. This CDR3 region has 15 residues. This clonotype showed up just a few times. These records were also assigned to another study, of T cells expressing NK-cell markers. That source adds: The study found dominant NKG2C+ clonotypes at about 1.0-7.0% of CD8+ T cells in over five donors. The study found these clonotypes also leading the CD3+CD56-NKG2C+ fraction in a few donors.

The rearrangement links TRBV11-2 to TRBJ2-5; a weak D match, TRBD1 (5 bases). Sequenced: CD4+ T cells sorted from blood. This sequence was found in a woman aged 18-30 years in good health. CDR3 protein: CASSQSSQGLLTQYF. In nucleotides, the CDR3 is TGTGCCAGCAGCCAGTCGTCCCAGGGCCTATTGACCCAGTACTTC.